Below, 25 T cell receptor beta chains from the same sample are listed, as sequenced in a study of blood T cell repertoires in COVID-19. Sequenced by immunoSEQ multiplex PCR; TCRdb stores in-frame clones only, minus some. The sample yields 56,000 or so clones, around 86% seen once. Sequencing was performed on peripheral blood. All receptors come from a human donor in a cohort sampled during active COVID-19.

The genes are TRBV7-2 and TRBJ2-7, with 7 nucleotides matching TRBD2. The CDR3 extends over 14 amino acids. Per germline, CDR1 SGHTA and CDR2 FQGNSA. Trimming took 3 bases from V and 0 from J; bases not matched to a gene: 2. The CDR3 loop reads CASSFRDYSYEQYF. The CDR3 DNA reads TGTGCCAGCAGCTTCCGGGACTACTCCTACGAGCAGTACTTC.

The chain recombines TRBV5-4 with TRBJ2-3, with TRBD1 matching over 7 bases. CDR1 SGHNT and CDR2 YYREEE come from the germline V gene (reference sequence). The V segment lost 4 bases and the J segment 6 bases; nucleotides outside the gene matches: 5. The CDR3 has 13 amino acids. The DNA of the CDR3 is TGTGCCAGCAGCGTAGACAGGGTGGATACGCAGTATTTT. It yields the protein CASSVDRVDTQYF.

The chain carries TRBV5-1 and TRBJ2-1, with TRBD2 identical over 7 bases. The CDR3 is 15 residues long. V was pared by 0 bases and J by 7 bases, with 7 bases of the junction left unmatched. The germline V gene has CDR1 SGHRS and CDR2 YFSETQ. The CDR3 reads CASSLEGLAVNEQFF. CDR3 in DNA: TGCGCCAGCAGCTTGGAGGGCCTAGCGGTTAATGAGCAGTTCTTC.

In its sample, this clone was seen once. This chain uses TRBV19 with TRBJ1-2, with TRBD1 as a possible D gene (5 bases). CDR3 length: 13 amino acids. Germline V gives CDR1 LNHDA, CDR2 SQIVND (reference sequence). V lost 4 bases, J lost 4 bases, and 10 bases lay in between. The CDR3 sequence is CASSSGHVYGYTF. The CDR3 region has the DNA TGTGCCAGTAGTAGTGGACACGTCTATGGCTACACCTTC.

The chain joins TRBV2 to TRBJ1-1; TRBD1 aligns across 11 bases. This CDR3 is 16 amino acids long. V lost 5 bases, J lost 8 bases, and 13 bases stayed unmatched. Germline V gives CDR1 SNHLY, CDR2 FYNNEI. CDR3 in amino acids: CASSTARTGGIKEAFF. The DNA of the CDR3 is TGTGCCAGCAGTACGGCAAGGACAGGGGGCATAAAAGAAGCTTTCTTT.

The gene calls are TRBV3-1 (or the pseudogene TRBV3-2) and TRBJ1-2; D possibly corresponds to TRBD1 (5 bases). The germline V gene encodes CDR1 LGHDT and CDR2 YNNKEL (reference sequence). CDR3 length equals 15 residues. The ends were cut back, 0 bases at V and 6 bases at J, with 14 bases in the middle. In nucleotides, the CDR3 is TGTGCCAGCAGCCAAGATCTCAGGGAATCTAATGGCTACACCTTC. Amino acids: CASSQDLRESNGYTF.

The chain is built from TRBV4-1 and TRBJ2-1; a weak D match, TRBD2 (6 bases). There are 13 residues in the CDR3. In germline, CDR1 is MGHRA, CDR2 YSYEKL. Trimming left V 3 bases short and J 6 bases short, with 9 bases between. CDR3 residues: CASSQAGRNEQFF. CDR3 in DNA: TGCGCCAGCAGCCAGGCGGGGCGCAATGAGCAGTTCTTC.

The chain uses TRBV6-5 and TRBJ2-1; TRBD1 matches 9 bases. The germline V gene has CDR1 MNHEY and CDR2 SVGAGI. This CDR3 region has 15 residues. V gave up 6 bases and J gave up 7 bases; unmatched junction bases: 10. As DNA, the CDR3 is TGTGCCAGCAGCCACAATCCGGGACAGGGTAATGAGCAGTTCTTC. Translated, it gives CASSHNPGQGNEQFF.

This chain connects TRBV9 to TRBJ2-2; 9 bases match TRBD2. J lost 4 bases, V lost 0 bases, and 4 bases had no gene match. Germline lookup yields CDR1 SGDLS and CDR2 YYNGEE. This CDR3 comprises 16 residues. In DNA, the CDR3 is TGTGCCAGCAGCGTAGAGGCGGGAGGGATCACCGGGGAGCTGTTTTTT. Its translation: CASSVEAGGITGELFF.

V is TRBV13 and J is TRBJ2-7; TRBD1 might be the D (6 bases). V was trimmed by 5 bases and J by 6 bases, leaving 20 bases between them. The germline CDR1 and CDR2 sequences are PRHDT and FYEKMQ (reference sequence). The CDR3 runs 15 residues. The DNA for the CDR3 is TGTGCCAGCAGCAAACGTACTCAGGGGTTGGGCGAGCAGTACTTC. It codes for CASSKRTQGLGEQYF. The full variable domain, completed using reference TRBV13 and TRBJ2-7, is AAGVIQSPRHLIKEKRETATLKCYPIPRHDTVYWYQQGPGQDPQFLISFYEKMQSDKGSIPDRFSAQQFSDYHSELNMSSLELGDSALYFCASSKRTQGLGEQYFGPGTRLTVT.

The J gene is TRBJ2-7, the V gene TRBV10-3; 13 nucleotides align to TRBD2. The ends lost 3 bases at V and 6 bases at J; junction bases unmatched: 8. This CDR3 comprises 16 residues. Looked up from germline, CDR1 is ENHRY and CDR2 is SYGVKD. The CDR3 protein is CAISDHTSGRAIEQYF. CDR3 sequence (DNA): TGTGCCATCAGTGACCATACTAGCGGGAGGGCGATCGAGCAGTACTTC.

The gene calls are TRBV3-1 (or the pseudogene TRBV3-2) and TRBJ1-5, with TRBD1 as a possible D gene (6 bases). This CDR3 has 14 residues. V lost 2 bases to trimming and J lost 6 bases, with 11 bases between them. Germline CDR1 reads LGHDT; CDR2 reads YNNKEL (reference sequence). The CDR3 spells CASSQSGGAQPQHF. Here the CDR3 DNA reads TGTGCCAGCAGCCAATCCGGGGGGGCTCAGCCCCAGCATTTT.

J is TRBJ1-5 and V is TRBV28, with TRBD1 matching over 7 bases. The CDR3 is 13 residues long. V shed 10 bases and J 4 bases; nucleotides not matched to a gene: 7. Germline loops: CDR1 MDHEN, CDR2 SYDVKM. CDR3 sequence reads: CATIQGQNQPQHF. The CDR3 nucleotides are TGTGCCACCATACAGGGGCAGAATCAGCCCCAGCATTTT.

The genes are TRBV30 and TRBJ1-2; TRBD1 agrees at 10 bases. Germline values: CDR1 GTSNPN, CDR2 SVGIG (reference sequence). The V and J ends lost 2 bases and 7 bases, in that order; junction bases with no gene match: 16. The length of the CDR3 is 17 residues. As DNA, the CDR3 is TGTGCCTGGAGTTACTCAAACCTTCAGACAGGGGGCGTTGGCTACACCTTC. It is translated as CAWSYSNLQTGGVGYTF.

As DNA, the CDR3 is TGTGCCAGCAGTTACACACAGGCTTCAAGCTCCTACGAGCAGTACTTC. This sequence encodes CASSYTQASSSYEQYF. The chain employs TRBV6-6 and TRBJ2-7; maybe TRBD1 (5 bases). Germline CDR1 reads MNHNY; CDR2 reads SVGAGI (reference sequence). V was pared by 2 bases and J by 0 bases, with 14 bases between. The CDR3 runs to 16 residues.

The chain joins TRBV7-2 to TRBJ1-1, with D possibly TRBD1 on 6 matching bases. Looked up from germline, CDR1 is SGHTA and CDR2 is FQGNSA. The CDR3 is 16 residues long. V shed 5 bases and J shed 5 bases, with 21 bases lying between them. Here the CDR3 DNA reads TGTGCCAGCAGCCCATTCGGGCCACAGGGAAGGACTGAAGCTTTCTTT. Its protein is CASSPFGPQGRTEAFF.

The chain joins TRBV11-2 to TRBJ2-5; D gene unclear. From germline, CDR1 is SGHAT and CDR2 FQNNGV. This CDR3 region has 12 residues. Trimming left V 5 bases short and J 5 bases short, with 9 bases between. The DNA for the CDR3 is TGTGCCAGCAGCAGACACTCGGAGACCCAGTACTTC. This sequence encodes CASSRHSETQYF.

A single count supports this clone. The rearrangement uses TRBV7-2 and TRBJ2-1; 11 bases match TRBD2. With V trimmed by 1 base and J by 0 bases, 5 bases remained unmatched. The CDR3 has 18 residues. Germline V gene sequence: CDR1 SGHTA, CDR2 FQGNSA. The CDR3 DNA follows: TGTGCCAGCAGCTTAGGTTATGGACTAGCGGGCTCCTACAATGAGCAGTTCTTC. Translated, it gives CASSLGYGLAGSYNEQFF. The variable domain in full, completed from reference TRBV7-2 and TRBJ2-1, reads GAGVSQSPSNKVTEKGKDVELRCDPISGHTALYWYRQSLGQGLEFLIYFQGNSAPDKSGLPSDRFSAERTGGSVSTLTIQRTQQEDSAVYLCASSLGYGLAGSYNEQFFGPGTRLTVL.

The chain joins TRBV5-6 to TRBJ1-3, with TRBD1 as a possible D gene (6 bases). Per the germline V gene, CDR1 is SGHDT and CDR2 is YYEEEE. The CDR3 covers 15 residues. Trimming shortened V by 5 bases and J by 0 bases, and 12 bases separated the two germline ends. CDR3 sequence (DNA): TGTGCCAGCAGTTCCCGGACAGCCTCTGGAAACACCATATATTTT. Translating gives CASSSRTASGNTIYF.

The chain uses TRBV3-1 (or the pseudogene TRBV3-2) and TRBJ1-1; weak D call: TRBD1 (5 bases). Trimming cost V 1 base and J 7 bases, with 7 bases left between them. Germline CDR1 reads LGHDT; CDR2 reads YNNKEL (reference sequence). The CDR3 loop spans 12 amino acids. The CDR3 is CASSQVGGEAFF. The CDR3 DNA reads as TGTGCCAGCAGCCAAGTGGGGGGTGAAGCTTTCTTT.

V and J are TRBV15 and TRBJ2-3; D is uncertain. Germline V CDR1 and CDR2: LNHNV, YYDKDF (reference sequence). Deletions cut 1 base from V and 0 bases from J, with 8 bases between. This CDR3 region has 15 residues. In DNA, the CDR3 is TGTGCCACCAGCAGAGTTGGCGGTAGCACAGATACGCAGTATTTT. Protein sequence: CATSRVGGSTDTQYF.

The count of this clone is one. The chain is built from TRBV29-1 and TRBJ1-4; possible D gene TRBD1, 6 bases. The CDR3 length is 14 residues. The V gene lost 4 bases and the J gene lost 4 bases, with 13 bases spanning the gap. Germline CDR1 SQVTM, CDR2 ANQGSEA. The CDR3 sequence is CSVGTGFSNEKLFF. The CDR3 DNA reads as TGCAGCGTTGGCACAGGGTTTAGTAATGAAAAACTGTTTTTT.

The CDR3 loop is CAWDRVVTGELFF. DNA of the CDR3: TGTGCCTGGGACAGGGTGGTCACCGGGGAGCTGTTTTTT. The J gene is TRBJ2-2, the V gene TRBV30, with 7 bases lining up with TRBD1. This CDR3 has 13 residues. V trimming: 5 bases; J trimming: 4 bases; junction bases outside the gene matches: 4. The V gene's germline CDR1 is GTSNPN and CDR2 SVGIG (reference sequence).

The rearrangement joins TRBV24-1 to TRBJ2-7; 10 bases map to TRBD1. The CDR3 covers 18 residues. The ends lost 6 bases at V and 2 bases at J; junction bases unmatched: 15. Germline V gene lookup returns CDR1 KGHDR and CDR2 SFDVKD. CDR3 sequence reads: CATSPSDRGPSRTYEQYF. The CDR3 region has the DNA TGTGCCACCAGTCCTTCTGACAGGGGGCCCAGTCGCACCTACGAGCAGTACTTC.

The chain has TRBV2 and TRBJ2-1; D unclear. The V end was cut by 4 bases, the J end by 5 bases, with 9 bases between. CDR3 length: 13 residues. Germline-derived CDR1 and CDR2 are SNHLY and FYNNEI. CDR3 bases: TGTGCCAGCAGTGCGAGCCTCCACAATGAGCAGTTCTTC. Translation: CASSASLHNEQFF.